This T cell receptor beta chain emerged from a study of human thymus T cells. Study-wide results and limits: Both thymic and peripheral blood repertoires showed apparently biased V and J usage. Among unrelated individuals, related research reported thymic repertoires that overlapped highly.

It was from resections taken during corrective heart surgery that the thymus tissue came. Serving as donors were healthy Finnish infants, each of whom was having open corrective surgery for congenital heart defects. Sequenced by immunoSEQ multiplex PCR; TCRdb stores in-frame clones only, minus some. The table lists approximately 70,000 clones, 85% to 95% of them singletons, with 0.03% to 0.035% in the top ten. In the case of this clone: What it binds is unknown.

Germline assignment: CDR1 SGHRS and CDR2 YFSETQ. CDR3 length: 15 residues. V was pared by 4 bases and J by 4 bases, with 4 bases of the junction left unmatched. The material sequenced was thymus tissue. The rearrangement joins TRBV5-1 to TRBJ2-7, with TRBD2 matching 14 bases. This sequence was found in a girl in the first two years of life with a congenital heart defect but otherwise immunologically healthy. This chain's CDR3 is CASSEGTSGSYEQYF. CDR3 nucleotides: TGCGCCAGCAGCGAAGGGACTAGCGGGAGTTACGAGCAGTACTTC.